Listed below are T cell receptor beta chains from one sample, sequenced in a study of shared clonotypes between healthy human individuals. Only in-frame clones appear in the TCRdb table, and some are missing; sequencing was by immunoSEQ multiplex PCR. This table holds about 1.9 million clones, 80% to 95% found once. Sequences were obtained from naive CD8+ T cells from PBMCs. The receptors stem from a man aged 18-30 years in good health. Some clones in this sample may be carry-over from other donors' samples. Each CDR3 is given with its conserved first and last residue. Each record gives: V gene, D gene, J gene, clone size, CDR3 protein, CDR3 DNA. The D gene is left open where the match is weak. For some rows the clone size is stated as once, few or many, or as a class when expanded; others skip it.

>TRBV4-1|NA|TRBJ1-1|few
CASSQAEEAFF
TGCGCCAGCAGCCAAGCAGAGGAAGCTTTCTTT
>TRBV7-9|NA|TRBJ2-1|NA
CASSLGRGVHNEQFF
TGTGCCAGCAGCTTAGGCAGGGGTGTTCACAATGAGCAGTTCTTC
>TRBV27|NA|TRBJ1-1|NA
CASSLSHMNTEAFF
TGTGCCAGCAGTTTGTCGCATATGAACACTGAAGCTTTCTTT
>TRBV4-1|NA|TRBJ2-7|once
CASSQEPGTYEQYF
TGCGCCAGCAGCCAAGAACCGGGGACCTACGAGCAGTACTTC
>TRBV27|NA|TRBJ2-3|NA
CASSPELARVQDTQYF
TGTGCCAGCAGTCCCGAACTAGCAAGGGTACAAGATACGCAGTATTTT
>TRBV9|TRBD2|TRBJ2-1|once
CASSSPSGSDFNEQFF
TGTGCCAGCAGCTCGCCTAGCGGGAGCGATTTCAATGAGCAGTTCTTC
>TRBV7-2|TRBD2|TRBJ2-7|NA
CASSSPPGLAGGRYYEQYF
TGTGCCAGCAGCTCACCGCCGGGACTAGCGGGAGGCCGATACTACGAGCAGTACTTC
>TRBV27|NA|TRBJ2-7|NA
CASSLTWGEQYYEQYF
TGTGCCAGCAGTTTAACTTGGGGGGAGCAGTACTACGAGCAGTACTTC
>TRBV6-5|TRBD2|TRBJ2-1|NA
CASSYSTSGRAEQFF
TGTGCCAGCAGTTACTCGACTAGCGGGAGGGCCGAGCAGTTCTTC
>TRBV7-3|NA|TRBJ2-7|NA
CASSPAGGIYEQYF
TGTGCCAGCAGCCCGGCCGGCGGGATCTACGAGCAGTACTTC
>TRBV11-2|NA|TRBJ2-7|NA
CASSLTASVNEQYF
TGTGCCAGCAGCTTAACGGCTAGTGTTAACGAGCAGTACTTC
>TRBV27|TRBD1|TRBJ2-2|NA
CASSWRTGTGELFF
TGTGCCAGCAGTTGGCGGACAGGAACCGGGGAGCTGTTTTTT
>TRBV19|TRBD1|TRBJ2-7|once
CATQATDRGSYEQYF
TGTGCCACCCAGGCCACAGACAGGGGGTCCTACGAGCAGTACTTC
>TRBV28|TRBD2|TRBJ2-2|NA
CASTGLVLNTGELFF
TGTGCCAGCACCGGACTAGTTTTGAACACCGGGGAGCTGTTTTTT
>TRBV27|NA|TRBJ2-1|NA
CASSLEGTNSYNEQFF
TGTGCCAGCAGTTTAGAGGGGACAAATTCCTACAATGAGCAGTTCTTC
>TRBV9|TRBD2|TRBJ2-1|NA
CASSDPDGLAGVWNEQFF
TGTGCCAGCAGCGACCCCGATGGGCTAGCGGGAGTTTGGAATGAGCAGTTCTTC
>TRBV27|TRBD2|TRBJ2-1|NA
CASSLGLAGFEQFF
TGTGCCAGCAGTTTAGGACTAGCGGGGTTTGAGCAGTTCTTC
>TRBV28|NA|TRBJ1-5|NA
CASRLPGSNQPQHF
TGTGCCAGCAGACTGCCCGGTAGCAATCAGCCCCAGCATTTT
>TRBV5-4|TRBD1|TRBJ1-2|NA
CASSLYPGTVNTYGYTF
TGTGCCAGCAGCTTGTATCCCGGGACAGTTAATACCTATGGCTACACCTTC
>TRBV5-6|TRBD1|TRBJ1-6|NA
CASSPGGGWNSPLHF
TGTGCCAGCAGCCCAGGGGGCGGTTGGAATTCACCCCTCCACTTT
>TRBV7-8|TRBD2|TRBJ2-7|NA
CASSPGTSGSYEQYF
TGTGCCAGCAGCCCCGGGACTAGCGGGAGTTACGAGCAGTACTTC
>TRBV19|NA|TRBJ1-4|NA
CASRQGYEKLFF
TGTGCCAGTAGGCAGGGGTACGAAAAACTGTTTTTT